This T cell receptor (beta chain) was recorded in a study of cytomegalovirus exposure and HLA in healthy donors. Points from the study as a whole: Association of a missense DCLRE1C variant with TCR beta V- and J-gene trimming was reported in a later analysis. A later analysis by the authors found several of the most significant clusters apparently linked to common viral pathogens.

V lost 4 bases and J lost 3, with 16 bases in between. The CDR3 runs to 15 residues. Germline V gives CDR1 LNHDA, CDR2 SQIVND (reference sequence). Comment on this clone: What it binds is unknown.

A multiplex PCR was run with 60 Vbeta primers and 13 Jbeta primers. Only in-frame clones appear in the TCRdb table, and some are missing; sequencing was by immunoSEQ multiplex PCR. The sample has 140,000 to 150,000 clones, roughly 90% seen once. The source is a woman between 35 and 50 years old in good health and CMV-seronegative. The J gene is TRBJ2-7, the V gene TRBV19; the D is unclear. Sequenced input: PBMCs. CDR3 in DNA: TGTGCCAGTAGTAACTACTCTCCTAGAGGCTACGAGCAGTACTTC. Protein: CASSNYSPRGYEQYF.